A single TCR beta chain is shown here with its context. This sample is drawn from a study of blood T cell repertoires in COVID-19. Study as a whole: The origin of the acute and convalescent COVID-19 samples was the United States, Italy and Spain. T cells, B-cell-depleted T cells, or PBMCs supplied cDNA or gDNA.

Per the original methods: Scientists estimated how many nucleated cells there were by amplifying reference gene primers. Generated by immunoSEQ multiplex PCR, the TCRdb table keeps only in-frame clones and is missing some. That table gives V, J and clone size, and the DNA gave D and trimming. The data contain more than 85,000 clones, around nine tenths of them singletons. This CDR3 spans 16 amino acids. Per the germline V gene, CDR1 is KGHSH and CDR2 is LQKENI. The V gene lost 2 bases and the J gene lost 0 bases, with 10 bases spanning the gap. The sequence was collected from a man between 50 and 59 years old with active or convalescent COVID-19. Sequenced: peripheral blood. J is TRBJ1-4 and V is TRBV18; D is uncertain. Here the CDR3 reads CASSPSIPTTNEKLFF. The CDR3 DNA is TGTGCCAGCTCACCAAGCATTCCAACAACTAATGAAAAACTGTTTTTT.